The 15 T cell receptor beta chains below all came from one sample that was sequenced in a study of cytomegalovirus exposure and HLA in healthy donors. Researchers ran the PCR with 60 Vbeta and 13 Jbeta primers. Repertoires were generated with immunoSEQ multiplex PCR, while TCRdb's copy carries only in-frame clones and drops some. Of roughly 150,000 clones listed, roughly three quarters are singletons. The sample consisted of PBMCs. The receptors were gathered from a man aged 25 to 40 in good health and CMV-seronegative.

The rearrangement joins TRBV6-5 to TRBJ1-3; unclear D gene. Germline V gene data show CDR1 as MNHEY and CDR2 as SVGAGI. V dropped 0 bases and J dropped 0 bases, with 6 bases sitting between them. The CDR3 has 15 amino acids. The CDR3 spells CASSYSRNSGNTIYF. The CDR3 bases are TGTGCCAGCAGTTACTCGAGGAACTCTGGAAACACCATATATTTT.

The chain is built from TRBV12-5 and TRBJ2-6, with 8 bases identical to TRBD1. Unmatched junction bases numbered 7, after V lost 6 bases and J lost 0 bases. This CDR3 is 17 amino acids long. Germline values: CDR1 LGHNT, CDR2 FRNRAP. The DNA for the CDR3 is TGTGCTAGTGGACCCGACAGGGGCCCCTCTGGGGCCAACGTCCTGACTTTC. Translation gives CASGPDRGPSGANVLTF. Supplemented by reference TRBV12-5 and TRBJ2-6, the full variable domain reads DARVTQTPRHKVTEMGQEVTMRCQPILGHNTVFWYRQTMMQGLELLAYFRNRAPLDDSGMPKDRFSAEMPDATLATLKIQPSEPRDSAVYFCASGPDRGPSGANVLTFGAGSRLTVL.

The V gene is TRBV7-6, the J gene TRBJ1-4, with D unresolved. The CDR3 is 14 amino acids. The germline V gene has CDR1 SGHVS and CDR2 FNYEAQ. With 8 bases removed from V and 0 bases from J, the gap between germline ends came to 10 bases. The CDR3: CASARTATNEKLFF. CDR3 DNA sequence: TGTGCCAGCGCAAGGACTGCAACTAATGAAAAACTGTTTTTT.

This chain joins TRBV2 and TRBJ2-1; 8 bases map to TRBD2. The germline V gene encodes CDR1 SNHLY and CDR2 FYNNEI. This CDR3 has 14 amino acids. J was trimmed by 9 bases and V by 6 bases; bases with no gene match: 10. CDR3: CASRSPAGVFEQFF. CDR3 coding DNA: TGTGCCAGCAGGTCTCCAGCGGGAGTTTTTGAGCAGTTCTTC.

CDR3 residues: CASSLLPGANEKLFF. In nucleotides, the CDR3 is TGTGCCAGCAGCTTACTGCCCGGGGCTAATGAAAAACTGTTTTTT. V gene TRBV7-2 combines with J gene TRBJ1-4, with D hard to call. Germline-derived CDR1 and CDR2 are SGHTA and FQGNSA. This CDR3 region has 15 residues. V dropped 2 bases and J dropped 3 bases, with 10 bases sitting between them.

The chain has TRBV6-5 and TRBJ2-2, with D perhaps TRBD1 (5 bases). The length of the CDR3 is 14 residues. CDR1 and CDR2 (germline): MNHEY, SVGAGI. The V end was cut by 0 bases, the J end by 6 bases, with 8 bases between. This CDR3 reads CASSYSREAGELFF. CDR3 DNA: TGTGCCAGCAGTTACTCCAGGGAAGCCGGGGAGCTGTTTTTT.

This sequence joins TRBV6-1 and TRBJ2-5, with TRBD2 matching over 15 bases. This CDR3 is built from 17 residues. Germline V gives CDR1 MNHNS, CDR2 SASEGT. V trimming: 2 bases; J trimming: 3 bases; junction bases outside the gene matches: 4. CDR3 nucleotide sequence: TGTGCCAGCAGTGAACACTGGACTAGCGGGAGGGAAGAGACCCAGTACTTC. Residues: CASSEHWTSGREETQYF.

V usage is TRBV15 and J usage is TRBJ1-1, with 10 bases that match TRBD1. V gave up 9 bases and J gave up 4 bases; unmatched junction bases: 11. CDR1 is LNHNV, CDR2 YYDKDF, per germline (reference sequence). This CDR3 comprises 15 residues. This CDR3 reads CATLRDRGSGTEAFF. In DNA form, the CDR3 reads TGTGCCACTCTTCGGGACAGGGGTTCGGGCACTGAAGCTTTCTTT.

This chain uses TRBV25-1 with TRBJ1-5; TRBD1 aligns across 8 bases. Trimming removed 6 bases from V and 10 bases from J; junction bases left unmatched: 14. The CDR3 is made up of 15 amino acids. The germline gives CDR1 MGHDK, CDR2 SYGVNS. The CDR3 spells CASSKDRGPLRPQHF. CDR3 coding DNA: TGTGCCAGCAGCAAAGACAGGGGACCCCTTCGCCCCCAGCATTTT.

The V call is TRBV21-1, the J call TRBJ2-7; the table's D call, TRBD1, has no DNA check behind it. TRBV21-1 is designated a pseudogene. The CDR3 has 12 amino acids. The CDR3 DNA sequence: TGTGCCAGCGGGCGCCAACCCTTCATATCGTACTTC. This codes for CASGRQPFISYF.

This clone occurred a few times. The rearrangement joins TRBV14 to TRBJ2-7; perhaps TRBD2 as D (6 bases). The germline CDR1 and CDR2 sequences are SGHDN and FVKESK. The CDR3 is 13 residues long. Trimming stripped 1 base from V and 3 bases from J, with 7 bases between. CDR3 nucleotides: TGTGCCAGCAGCCAAGTGGGAGGCTACGAGCAGTACTTC. It is translated as CASSQVGGYEQYF.

The chain links TRBV6-1 to TRBJ2-1; 11 nucleotides align to TRBD2. The junction had 6 bases not matched to a gene; V was cut back by 7 bases and J by 4 bases. CDR1 is MNHNS and CDR2 is SASEGT in the germline V gene. CDR3 size: 15 residues. CDR3 protein: CASNPTSGRYNEQFF. The CDR3 DNA reads TGTGCCAGCAACCCAACTAGCGGGAGATACAATGAGCAGTTCTTC.

The V gene is TRBV7-6, the J gene TRBJ1-4; a weak D match, TRBD1 (6 bases). Deletions cut 1 base from V and 10 bases from J, with 19 bases between. Germline V gene sequence: CDR1 SGHVS, CDR2 FNYEAQ. The CDR3 contains 16 residues. CDR3 sequence reads: CASSLEGDNPVGKLFF. As DNA, the CDR3 is TGTGCCAGCAGCTTAGAGGGGGACAACCCTGTGGGAAAACTGTTTTTT.

There are a few counts of this clone. The gene calls are TRBV19 and TRBJ1-5, with 7 bases aligning to TRBD1. The CDR3 is 15 residues long. V was clipped by 4 bases and J by 0 bases; unmatched bases: 3. Germline loops: CDR1 LNHDA, CDR2 SQIVND (reference sequence). In DNA form, the CDR3 reads TGTGCCAGTAGTACCGGACAGGTTAGCAATCAGCCCCAGCATTTT. Its protein is CASSTGQVSNQPQHF.

This chain joins TRBV5-4 and TRBJ1-2; 9 bases are shared with TRBD1. Trimming cost V 0 bases and J 4 bases; bases outside gene matches: 4. The CDR3 is 15 amino acids. The germline V gene has CDR1 SGHNT and CDR2 YYREEE (reference sequence). The CDR3 DNA reads TGTGCCAGCAGCTTGGACAGGGGGCTCAGCTATGGCTACACCTTC. This sequence encodes CASSLDRGLSYGYTF.